What follows are 7 T cell receptor beta chains derived from one specimen sequenced in a study of shared clonotypes between healthy human individuals (dated by TCRdb to about 2020). The library was produced with the immunoSEQ multiplex PCR assay. Not all clones reach the TCRdb copy of this immuneACCESS table, which keeps in-frame sequences only. Checked studies attribute under half of the gap to unresolved V genes and leave the rest unexplained. Recorded for this sample are around 2.3 million clones; approximately 94% of them occurred a single time. The top ten clonotypes cover around 0.13% of the sample. Specimen: naive CD4+ T cells sorted from blood. The cell subset or site label, as the study defines it: CD45RA+ positively selected. These receptors originate from a man aged 18 to 35 in good health.

The rearrangement links TRBV14 to TRBJ1-1, with TRBD1 identical over 7 bases. V lost 0 bases and J lost 2; bases outside the gene matches: 9. The CDR3 has 17 residues. CDR1 and CDR2 from the germline V gene are SGHDN and FVKESK. As DNA, the CDR3 is TGTGCCAGCAGCCAAGAGGGGTCCTGGGACAGTAACACTGAAGCTTTCTTT. Its translation: CASSQEGSWDSNTEAFF.

The J gene is TRBJ2-5, the V gene TRBV5-1, with TRBD1 identical over 9 bases. Germline loops: CDR1 SGHRS, CDR2 YFSETQ. The trim removed 4 bases at V and 0 bases at J, leaving 4 bases unmatched. This CDR3 spans 15 amino acids. Here the CDR3 DNA reads TGCGCCAGCAGCCCGGGACAGGGAAACCAAGAGACCCAGTACTTC. It yields the protein CASSPGQGNQETQYF.

This clone has a single count. The J gene is TRBJ2-7, the V gene TRBV18, with TRBD2 matching 11 bases. Germline V gives CDR1 KGHSH, CDR2 LQKENI. Trimming cost V 5 bases and J 0 bases; bases outside gene matches: 9. The length of the CDR3 is 17 residues. CDR3 coding DNA: TGTGCCAGCTCAACCGGGACTAGCGGAATCAGCTCCTACGAGCAGTACTTC. Amino acids: CASSTGTSGISSYEQYF.

This chain connects TRBV10-3 to TRBJ2-1; TRBD2 aligns across 7 bases. Per the germline V gene, CDR1 is ENHRY and CDR2 is SYGVKD. CDR3 length: 18 residues. The junction had 11 bases not matched to a gene; V was cut back by 0 bases and J by 3 bases. CDR3 coding DNA: TGTGCCATCAGTGAGTCCCCTGTGGCGGGAGTGTTCTACAATGAGCAGTTCTTC. It codes for CAISESPVAGVFYNEQFF.

The chain is built from TRBV9 and TRBJ2-1; D perhaps matches TRBD2 (5 bases). The CDR3 consists of 15 residues. Germline V gene sequence: CDR1 SGDLS, CDR2 YYNGEE. V lost 7 bases and J 1 base, leaving 15 bases between the germline ends. CDR3: CASGLTEVSYNEQFF. CDR3 sequence (DNA): TGTGCCAGCGGACTGACGGAGGTTTCCTACAATGAGCAGTTCTTC.

The chain employs TRBV6-1 and TRBJ2-7; either TRBD1 or TRBD2 may fit D (5 bases each). Trimming removed 4 bases at V and 5 bases at J, with 18 bases between. Germline CDR1 is MNHNS and CDR2 is SASEGT. The CDR3 is 15 residues long. The CDR3 here is CASSVVAGTPNEQYF. In DNA form, the CDR3 reads TGTGCCAGCAGTGTGGTAGCCGGGACGCCCAACGAGCAGTACTTC.

This chain links TRBV12-5 with TRBJ1-2; weak D call: TRBD1 (6 bases). CDR1 and CDR2 (germline): LGHNT, FRNRAP. The V end lost 2 bases, the J end lost 4 bases, and 8 bases lay between the germline ends. The CDR3 totals 13 residues. The CDR3 is CASGLRDTYGYTF. In DNA, the CDR3 is TGTGCTAGTGGTTTGCGGGACACCTATGGCTACACCTTC.